This TCR beta chain was observed in a study of blood T cell repertoires in COVID-19. Study overall: Nucleic acid was either cDNA or gDNA, and it came from T cells, B-cell-depleted T cells, or PBMCs.

Produced via immunoSEQ multiplex PCR; TCRdb's table is partial and in-frame only. The sample contains 150,000 to 200,000 clones, 78% of which appear only once. Source material: peripheral blood. This clonotype was obtained from a woman aged 80 or over with active or convalescent COVID-19.

The CDR3 region is CASRSFGVAGGAVDTQYF. The CDR3 region has the DNA TGTGCCAGCAGGTCATTCGGGGTAGCGGGGGGGGCGGTAGATACGCAGTATTTT. This chain joins TRBV27 and TRBJ2-3; 11 bases align to TRBD2. This CDR3 is 18 amino acids long. Germline V gives CDR1 MNHEY, CDR2 SMNVEV (reference sequence). The J segment lost 5 bases and the V segment lost 6 bases, leaving 16 bases of the junction unmatched.